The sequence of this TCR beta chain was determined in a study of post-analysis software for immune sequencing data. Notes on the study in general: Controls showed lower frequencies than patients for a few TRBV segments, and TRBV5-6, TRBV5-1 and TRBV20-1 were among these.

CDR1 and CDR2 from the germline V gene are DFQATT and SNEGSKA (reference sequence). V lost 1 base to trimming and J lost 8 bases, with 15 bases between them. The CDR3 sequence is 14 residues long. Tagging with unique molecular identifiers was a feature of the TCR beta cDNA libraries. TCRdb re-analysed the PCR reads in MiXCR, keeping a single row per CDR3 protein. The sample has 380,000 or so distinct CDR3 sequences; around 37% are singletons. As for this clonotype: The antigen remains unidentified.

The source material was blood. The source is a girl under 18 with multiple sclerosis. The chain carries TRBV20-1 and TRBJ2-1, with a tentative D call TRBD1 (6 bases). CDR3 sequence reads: CSARGPTGSDEQFF. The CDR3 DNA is TGCAGTGCTAGAGGCCCCACAGGGTCGGATGAGCAGTTCTTC.